This T cell receptor (beta chain) was identified during a study of OX40 agonist ivuxolimab in advanced cancers. Across the whole study: The eligibility criteria allowed prior anti-PD-1, anti-PD-L1 or anti-CTLA-4 therapy, and around 40% had some.

Samples of blood were obtained at baseline, on cycle 4 day 1, and on cycle 7 day 1. The V segment lost 9 bases and the J segment 0 bases; nucleotides outside the gene matches: 2. The CDR3 sequence is 14 residues long. Germline loops: CDR1 WSHSY, CDR2 SAAADI. The protocol was immunoSEQ multiplex PCR, while the TCRdb copy is restricted to in-frame clones and leaves out a portion. Altogether some 45,000 clones are present, about 86% being singletons, with the ten largest covering roughly 22%. The source of this sequence is an adult with an advanced solid tumor such as melanoma, head and neck, liver or kidney cancer. The starting material was CD4+ or CD8+ T cells sorted from blood, obtained in a trial of the OX40 agonist ivuxolimab. The genes are TRBV10-2 and TRBJ2-5; 12 bases fit TRBD2. Here the CDR3 reads CASLAGGYQETQYF. The CDR3 DNA reads TGCGCCAGTCTAGCGGGGGGGTACCAAGAGACCCAGTACTTC.